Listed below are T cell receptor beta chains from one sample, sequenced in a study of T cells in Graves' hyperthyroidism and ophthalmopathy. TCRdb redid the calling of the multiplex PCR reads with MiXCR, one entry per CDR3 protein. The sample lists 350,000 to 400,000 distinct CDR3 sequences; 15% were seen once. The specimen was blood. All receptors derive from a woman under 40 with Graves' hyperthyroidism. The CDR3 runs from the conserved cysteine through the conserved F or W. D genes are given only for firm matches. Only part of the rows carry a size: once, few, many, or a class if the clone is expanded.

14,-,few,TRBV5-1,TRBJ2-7,TGCGCCAGCAGCTTGGGGGACAACGATTCGGAGCAGTACTTC,CASSLGDNDSEQYF
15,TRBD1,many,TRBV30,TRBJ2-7,TGTGCCTGGGGGACAGAGGGCACCGAGATCTACGAGCAGTACTTC,CAWGTEGTEIYEQYF
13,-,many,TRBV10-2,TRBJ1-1,TGCGCCAGCCATCATAGTCCAAACACTGAAGCTTTCTTT,CASHHSPNTEAFF
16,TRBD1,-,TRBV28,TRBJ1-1,TGTGCCAGCAGCCAGGACAGGGGATTTGCGAACACTGAAGCTTTCTTT,CASSQDRGFANTEAFF
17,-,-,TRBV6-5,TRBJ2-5,TGTGCCAGCAGTTACTCCCCTAGACAGCCGCCCCAAGAGACCCAGTACTTC,CASSYSPRQPPQETQYF
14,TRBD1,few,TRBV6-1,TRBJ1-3,TGTGCCAGCACACAGGGGTACTCTGGAAACACCATATATTTT,CASTQGYSGNTIYF
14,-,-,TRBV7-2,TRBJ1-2,TGTGCCAGCAGCTTAAGCCGGGACGTGACTGGCTACACCTTC,CASSLSRDVTGYTF
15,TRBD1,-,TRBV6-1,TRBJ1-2,TGTGCCAGCAGTGTGCAACAGGGGGCAGGCTATGGCTACACCTTC,CASSVQQGAGYGYTF
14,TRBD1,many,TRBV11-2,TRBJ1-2,TGTGCCTCCGGGACAGGGGATTATAACTATGGCTACACCTTC,CASGTGDYNYGYTF
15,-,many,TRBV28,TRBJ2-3,TGTGCCAGCAGTTTATCGGGATACGGCACAGATACGCAGTATTTT,CASSLSGYGTDTQYF
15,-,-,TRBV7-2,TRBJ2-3,TGTGCCAGCAGCTTTAACAGCGGTTCAGCAGATACGCAGTATTTT,CASSFNSGSADTQYF
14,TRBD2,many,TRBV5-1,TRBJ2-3,TGCGCCAGCAGCCCCGGCCTAGCGGGAGATACGCAGTATTTT,CASSPGLAGDTQYF
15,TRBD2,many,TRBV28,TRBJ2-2,TGTGCCAGCAGTTTACTAGCGGGAGTCACCGGGGAGCTGTTTTTT,CASSLLAGVTGELFF
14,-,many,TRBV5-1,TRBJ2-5,TGCGCCAGCAGCTTGGCCGGTACAGAAGAGACCCAGTACTTC,CASSLAGTEETQYF
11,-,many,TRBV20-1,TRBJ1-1,TGCAGCGAAAAAAAGGGCACTGAAGCTTTCTTT,CSEKKGTEAFF
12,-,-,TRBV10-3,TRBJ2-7,TGTGCCATCAGTGAGGTTGACTACGAGCAGTACTTC,CAISEVDYEQYF
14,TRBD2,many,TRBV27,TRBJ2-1,TGTGCCAGCAGTTTACACTCTAGCGGGAGGGGGCAGTTCTTC,CASSLHSSGRGQFF
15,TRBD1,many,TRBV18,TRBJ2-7,TGTGCCAGCTCACCAGGGACAGGGAGATTGGGCGAGCAGTACTTC,CASSPGTGRLGEQYF
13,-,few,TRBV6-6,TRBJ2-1,TGTGCCAGCAGTTACTCCTCGGGCAATGAGCAGTTCTTC,CASSYSSGNEQFF
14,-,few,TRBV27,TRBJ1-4,TGTGCCAGCGGATCGACAGTTATTAATGAAAAACTGTTTTTT,CASGSTVINEKLFF
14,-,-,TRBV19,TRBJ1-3,TGTGCCAGTAGTATGGAGGGCTCTGGAAACACCATATATTTT,CASSMEGSGNTIYF
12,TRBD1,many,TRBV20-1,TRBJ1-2,TGCAGTGCTACGGGACAGGAGTATGGCTACACCTTC,CSATGQEYGYTF
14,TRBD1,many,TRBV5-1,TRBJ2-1,TGCGCCAGCAGCGATCGGACAGGGCGGAATGAGCAGTTCTTC,CASSDRTGRNEQFF
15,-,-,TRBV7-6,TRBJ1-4,TGTGCCAGCAGCTTAGGTCCGGGAACTAATGAAAAACTGTTTTTT,CASSLGPGTNEKLFF
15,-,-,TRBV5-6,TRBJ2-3,TGTGCCAGCAGCAAGACCTTCCATATCCCAGATACGCAGTATTTT,CASSKTFHIPDTQYF
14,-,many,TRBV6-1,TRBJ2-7,TGTGCCAGCACCAAGGGGGGGCTCTCCTACGAGCAGTACTTC,CASTKGGLSYEQYF
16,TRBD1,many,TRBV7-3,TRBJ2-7,TGTGCCAGCAGCTTAGAACCCGGGACAGGGATCTACGAGCAGTACTTC,CASSLEPGTGIYEQYF
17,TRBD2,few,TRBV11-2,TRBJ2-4,TGTGCCAGCAGCCCTGGACTAGCGGGAGTACCCAAAAACATTCAGTACTTC,CASSPGLAGVPKNIQYF
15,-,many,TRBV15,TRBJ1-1,TGTGCCACCAGCAGAGATCGGGGGGCTGGCACTGAAGCTTTCTTT,CATSRDRGAGTEAFF
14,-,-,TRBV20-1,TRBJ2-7,TGCAGTGCTAGAGAACTAATCTACCCCTACGAGCAGTACTTC,CSARELIYPYEQYF
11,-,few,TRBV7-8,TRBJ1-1,TGTGCCAGCAGCTCCCATTATGAAGCTTTCTTT,CASSSHYEAFF
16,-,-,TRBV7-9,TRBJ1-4,TGTGCCAGCACCCCTTGGGGGGAAGCAACTAATGAAAAACTGTTTTTT,CASTPWGEATNEKLFF
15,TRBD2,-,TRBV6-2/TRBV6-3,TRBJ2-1,TGTGCCAGCAAACGAGCGGGAGCTGAATACAATGAGCAGTTCTTC,CASKRAGAEYNEQFF
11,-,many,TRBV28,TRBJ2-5,TGTGCCAGCAGTTACATTGGGACCCAGTACTTC,CASSYIGTQYF
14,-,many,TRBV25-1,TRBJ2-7,TGTGCCAGCAGTGATATGGGGTTTGTGGGCGAGCAGTACTTC,CASSDMGFVGEQYF
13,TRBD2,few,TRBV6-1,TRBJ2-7,TGTGCCATCCTGAGCGGGAGGGCCTCCGAGCAGTACTTC,CAILSGRASEQYF
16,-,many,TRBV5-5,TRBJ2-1,TGTGCCAGCAGCGCCCACAGGTACGGTACGTACAATGAGCAGTTCTTC,CASSAHRYGTYNEQFF
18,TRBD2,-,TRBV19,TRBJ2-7,TGTGCCAGTAGTATAGGTTCGTTAGCGGGAAGAGTATCCTACGAGCAGTACTTC,CASSIGSLAGRVSYEQYF
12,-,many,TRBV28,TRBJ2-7,TGTGCCAGCACCCCCGGGGGCTACGAGCAGTACTTC,CASTPGGYEQYF
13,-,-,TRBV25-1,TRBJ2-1,TGTGCCAGCAAATGGGCTCAAGTCAATGAGCAGTTCTTC,CASKWAQVNEQFF
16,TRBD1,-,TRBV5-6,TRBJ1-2,TGTGCCAGCAGCTTGCAGGGGGCGGGTAGTAACTATGGCTACACCTTC,CASSLQGAGSNYGYTF
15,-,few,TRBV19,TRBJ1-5,TGTGCCAGTAGTATAGTGTCCCCGGGGGATCAGCCCCAGCATTTT,CASSIVSPGDQPQHF
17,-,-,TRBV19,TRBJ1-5,TGTGCCAGTAGTCCCTCGGACGCGAAGGCTTTGTATCAGCCCCAGCATTTT,CASSPSDAKALYQPQHF
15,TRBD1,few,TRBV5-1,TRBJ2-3,TGCGCCAGCAGCTTGGCGGGACAGGGGGCAGATACGCAGTATTTT,CASSLAGQGADTQYF
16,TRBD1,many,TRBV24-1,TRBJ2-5,TGTGCCACCAGTGACCTTCCTGACAGGGGCCAGGAGACCCAGTACTTC,CATSDLPDRGQETQYF
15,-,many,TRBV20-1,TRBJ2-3,TGCAGTGCTAGAGATTCACAGGGAAGCACAGATACGCAGTATTTT,CSARDSQGSTDTQYF
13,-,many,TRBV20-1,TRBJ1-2,TGCAGTGCTGAACGGGCAGGGGCGAGGGGCTACACCTTC,CSAERAGARGYTF
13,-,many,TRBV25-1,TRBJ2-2,TGTGCCAGCAATCAGGGGAACACCGGGGAGCTGTTTTTT,CASNQGNTGELFF
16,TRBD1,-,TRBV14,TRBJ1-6,TGTGCCAGCAGCCAAAGACGGGACAGATATAATTCACCCCTCCACTTT,CASSQRRDRYNSPLHF